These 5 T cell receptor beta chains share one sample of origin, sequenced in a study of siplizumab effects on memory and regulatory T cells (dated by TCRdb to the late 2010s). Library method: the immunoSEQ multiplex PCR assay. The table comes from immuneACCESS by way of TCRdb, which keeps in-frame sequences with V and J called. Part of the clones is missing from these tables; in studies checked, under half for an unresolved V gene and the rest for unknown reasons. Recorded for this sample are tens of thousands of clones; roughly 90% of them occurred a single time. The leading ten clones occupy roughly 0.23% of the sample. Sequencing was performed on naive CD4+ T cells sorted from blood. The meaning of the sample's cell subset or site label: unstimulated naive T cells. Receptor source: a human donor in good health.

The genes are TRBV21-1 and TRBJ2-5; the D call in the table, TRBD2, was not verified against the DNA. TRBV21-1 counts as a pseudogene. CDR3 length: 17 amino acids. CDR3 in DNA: TGTGCCAGCAGCCCGCGACTAGCGGGAGGGATCCAAGAGACCCAGTACTTC. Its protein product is CASSPRLAGGIQETQYF.

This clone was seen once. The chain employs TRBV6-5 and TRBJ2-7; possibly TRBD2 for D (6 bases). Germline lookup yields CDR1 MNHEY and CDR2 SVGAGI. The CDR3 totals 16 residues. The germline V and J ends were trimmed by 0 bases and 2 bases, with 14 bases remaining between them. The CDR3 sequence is CASSYSLSRGTYEQYF. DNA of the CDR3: TGTGCCAGCAGTTACTCTTTGTCTCGGGGGACCTACGAGCAGTACTTC.

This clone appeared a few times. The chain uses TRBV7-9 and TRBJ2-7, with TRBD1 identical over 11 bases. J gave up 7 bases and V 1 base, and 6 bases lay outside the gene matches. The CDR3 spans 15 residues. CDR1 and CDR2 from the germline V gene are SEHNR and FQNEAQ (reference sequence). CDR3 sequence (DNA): TGTGCCAGCAGCTTAGTAGGACAGGGGGCTGGAGAGCAGTACTTC. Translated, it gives CASSLVGQGAGEQYF.

In DNA, the CDR3 is TGCGCCAGCAGCTCGAGGGCGAGACCGAACACTGAAGCTTTCTTT. Its translation: CASSSRARPNTEAFF. V and J are TRBV5-1 and TRBJ1-1, with D uncertain. V dropped 3 bases and J dropped 1 base, with 13 bases sitting between them. Germline V gene sequence: CDR1 SGHRS, CDR2 YFSETQ. The CDR3 has 15 residues. Full variable domain (missing parts from reference TRBV5-1 and TRBJ1-1): KAGVTQTPRYLIKTRGQQVTLSCSPISGHRSVSWYQQTPGQGLQFLFEYFSETQRNKGNFPGRFSGRQFSNSRSEMNVSTLELGDSALYLCASSSRARPNTEAFFGQGTRLTVV.

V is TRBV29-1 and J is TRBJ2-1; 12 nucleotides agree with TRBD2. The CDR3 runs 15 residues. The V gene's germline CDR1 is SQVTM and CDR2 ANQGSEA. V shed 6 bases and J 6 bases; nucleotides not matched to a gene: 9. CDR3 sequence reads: CSVPPTSGSGNEQFF. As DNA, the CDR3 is TGCAGCGTCCCACCGACTAGCGGGAGTGGCAATGAGCAGTTCTTC.